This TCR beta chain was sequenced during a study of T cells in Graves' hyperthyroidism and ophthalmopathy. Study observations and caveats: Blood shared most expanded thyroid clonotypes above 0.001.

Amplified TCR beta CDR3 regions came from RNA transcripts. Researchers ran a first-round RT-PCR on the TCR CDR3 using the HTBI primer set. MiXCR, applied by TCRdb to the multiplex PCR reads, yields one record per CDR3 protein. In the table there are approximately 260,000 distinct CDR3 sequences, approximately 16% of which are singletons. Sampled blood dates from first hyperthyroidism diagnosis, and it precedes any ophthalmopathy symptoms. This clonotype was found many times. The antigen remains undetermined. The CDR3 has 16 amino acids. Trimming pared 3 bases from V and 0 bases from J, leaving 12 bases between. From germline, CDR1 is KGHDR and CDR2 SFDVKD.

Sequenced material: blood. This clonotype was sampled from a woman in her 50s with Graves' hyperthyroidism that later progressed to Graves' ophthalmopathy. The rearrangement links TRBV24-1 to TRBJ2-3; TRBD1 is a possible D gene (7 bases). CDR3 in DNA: TGTGCCACCAGTGATCCACAGGGGAGGAGCACAGATACGCAGTATTTT. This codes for CATSDPQGRSTDTQYF.